This T cell receptor (beta chain) was observed in a study of blood T cell repertoires in COVID-19. Study as a whole: Collection of acute and convalescent COVID-19 samples took place in the United States, Italy and Spain.

Original processing methods: Researchers report that nucleated cell counts were estimated from reference gene primer amplification. Sequencing was performed with immunoSEQ multiplex PCR; in TCRdb, only in-frame clones are kept and a portion is missing. V, J and clone size were drawn from that table, and D and trimming were deduced from the DNA. The sample consists of around 300,000 clones, around 87% of them appearing once. The CDR3 contains 12 residues. The V and J ends lost 5 bases and 2 bases respectively, with 7 bases between them. Participants were aged about 18 to 89 years from 20 to 30 US areas. Participant reports of clinical history set cohort assignment.

The V call is TRBV12-3 or TRBV12-4, the J call TRBJ2-7; D gene uncertain. This receptor was taken from a young woman with acute COVID-19. The sample consisted of PBMCs or T cells enriched from blood (not recorded which). The CDR3 DNA follows: TGTGCCAGCAGTGCAGGAACCTACGAGCAGTACTTC. It yields the protein CASSAGTYEQYF.